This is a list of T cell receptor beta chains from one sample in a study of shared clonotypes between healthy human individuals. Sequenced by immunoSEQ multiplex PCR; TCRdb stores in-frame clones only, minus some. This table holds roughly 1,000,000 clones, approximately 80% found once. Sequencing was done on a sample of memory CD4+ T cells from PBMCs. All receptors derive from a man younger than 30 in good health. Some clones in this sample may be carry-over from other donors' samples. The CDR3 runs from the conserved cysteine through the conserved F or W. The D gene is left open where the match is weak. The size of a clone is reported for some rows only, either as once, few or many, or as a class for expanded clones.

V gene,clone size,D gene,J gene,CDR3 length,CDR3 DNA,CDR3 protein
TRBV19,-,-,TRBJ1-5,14,TGTGCCAGTAGTATACAGGGGAGCAATCAGCCCCAGCATTTT,CASSIQGSNQPQHF
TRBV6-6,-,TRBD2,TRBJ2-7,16,TGTGCCAGCACTTCGAGACCTAGCGGGAGCTCCTACGAGCAGTACTTC,CASTSRPSGSSYEQYF
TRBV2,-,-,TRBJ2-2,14,TGTGCCAGCAGTGGGCAGATGAACACCGGGGAGCTGTTTTTT,CASSGQMNTGELFF
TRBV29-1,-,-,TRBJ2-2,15,TGCAGCGTTGGCCTAGCCGAGGGTGTGTCCGGGGAGCTGTTTTTT,CSVGLAEGVSGELFF
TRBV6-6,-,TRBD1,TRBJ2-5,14,TGTGCCAGCAGCTTGACAGGGAAGCAAGAGACCCAGTACTTC,CASSLTGKQETQYF
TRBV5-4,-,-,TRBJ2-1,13,TGTGCCAGCACCCAGGCCGGTGGCAATGAGCAGTTCTTC,CASTQAGGNEQFF
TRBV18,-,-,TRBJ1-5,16,TGTGCCAGCTCACCGGACAGCCCGATGATCAATCAGCCCCAGCATTTT,CASSPDSPMINQPQHF
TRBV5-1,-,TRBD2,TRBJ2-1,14,TGCGCCACCCAGCGGGGGGATTGGGGCAATGAGCAGTTCTTC,CATQRGDWGNEQFF
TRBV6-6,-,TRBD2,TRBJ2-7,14,TGTGCCAGCAGGGCGAGCGGGAGGCCCTACGAGCAGTACTTC,CASRASGRPYEQYF
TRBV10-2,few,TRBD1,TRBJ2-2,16,TGCGCCAGCAGTGTACAGGGGGCCTTGATTGCCGGGGAGCTGTTTTTT,CASSVQGALIAGELFF
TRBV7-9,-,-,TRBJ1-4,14,TGTGCCAGCAGCCAGAAGGGTGCTAATGAAAAACTGTTTTTT,CASSQKGANEKLFF
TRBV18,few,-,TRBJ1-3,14,TGTGCCACCTCACCAGGCAGCTCTGGAAACACCATATATTTT,CATSPGSSGNTIYF
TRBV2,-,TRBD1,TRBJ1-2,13,TGTGCCAGCAGTGAACAGGGGGACTATGGCTACACCTTC,CASSEQGDYGYTF
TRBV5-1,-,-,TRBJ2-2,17,TGCGCCAGCAGCCCGGGACTTGGGACAGAGGACACCGGGGAGCTGTTTTTT,CASSPGLGTEDTGELFF
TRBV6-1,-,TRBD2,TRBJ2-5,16,TGTGCCAGCAGTGGACGACTAGCGGCTGGGGGAGAGACCCAGTACTTC,CASSGRLAAGGETQYF